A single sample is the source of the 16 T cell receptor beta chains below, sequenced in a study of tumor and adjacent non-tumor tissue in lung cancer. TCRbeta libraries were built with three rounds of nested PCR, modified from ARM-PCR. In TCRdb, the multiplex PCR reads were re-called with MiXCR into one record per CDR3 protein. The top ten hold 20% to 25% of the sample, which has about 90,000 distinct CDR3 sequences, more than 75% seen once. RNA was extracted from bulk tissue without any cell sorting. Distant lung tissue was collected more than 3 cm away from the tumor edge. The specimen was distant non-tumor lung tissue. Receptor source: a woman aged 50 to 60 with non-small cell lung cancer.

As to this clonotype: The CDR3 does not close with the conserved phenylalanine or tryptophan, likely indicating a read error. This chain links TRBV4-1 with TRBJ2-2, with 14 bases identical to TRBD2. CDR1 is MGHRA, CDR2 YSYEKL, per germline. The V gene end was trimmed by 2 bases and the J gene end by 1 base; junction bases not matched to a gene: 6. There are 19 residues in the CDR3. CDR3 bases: TGCGCCAGCAGCCAAATAGAAGGGACTAGCGGGAGGAACACCGGGGAGCTGTTTTCT. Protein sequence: CASSQIEGTSGRNTGELFS.

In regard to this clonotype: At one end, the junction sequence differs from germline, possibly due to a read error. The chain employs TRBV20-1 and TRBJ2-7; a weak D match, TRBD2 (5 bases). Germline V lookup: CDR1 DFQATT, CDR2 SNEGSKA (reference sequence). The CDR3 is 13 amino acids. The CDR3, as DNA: TGCAGTACTAGAACGTCGACTGGTTATGAGCAGTACTTC. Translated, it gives CSTRTSTGYEQYF.

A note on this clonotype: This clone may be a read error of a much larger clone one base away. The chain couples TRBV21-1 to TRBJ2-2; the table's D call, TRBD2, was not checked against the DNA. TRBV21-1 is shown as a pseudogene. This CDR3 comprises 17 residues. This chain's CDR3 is CASSPSWAARMTGELFF. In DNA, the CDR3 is TGTGCCAGCAGCCCCTCGTGGGCAGCCAGGATGACCGGGGAGCTGTTTTTT.

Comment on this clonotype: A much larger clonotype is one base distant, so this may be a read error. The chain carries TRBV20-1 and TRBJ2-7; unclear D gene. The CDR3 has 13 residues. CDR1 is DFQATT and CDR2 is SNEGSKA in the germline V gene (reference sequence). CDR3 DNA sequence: TGCAGTGCTAGGGAACAAGATACGTACGATCAGTACTTC. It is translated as CSAREQDTYDQYF.

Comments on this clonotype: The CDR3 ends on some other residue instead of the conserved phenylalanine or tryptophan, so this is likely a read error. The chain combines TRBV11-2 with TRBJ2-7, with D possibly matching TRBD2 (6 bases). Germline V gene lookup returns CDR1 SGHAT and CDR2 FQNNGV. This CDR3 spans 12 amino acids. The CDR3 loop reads CASSLSSGEQYM. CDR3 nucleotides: TGTGCCAGTAGCTTAAGCAGCGGGGAGCAGTACATG.

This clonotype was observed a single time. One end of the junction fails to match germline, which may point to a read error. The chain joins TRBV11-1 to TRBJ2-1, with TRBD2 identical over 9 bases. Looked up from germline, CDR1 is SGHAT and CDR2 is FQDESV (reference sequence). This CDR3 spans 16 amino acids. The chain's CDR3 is CACSSHGASGIGKQFF. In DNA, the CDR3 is TGTGCCTGCAGCTCACACGGGGCTAGCGGGATTGGTAAGCAGTTCTTC.

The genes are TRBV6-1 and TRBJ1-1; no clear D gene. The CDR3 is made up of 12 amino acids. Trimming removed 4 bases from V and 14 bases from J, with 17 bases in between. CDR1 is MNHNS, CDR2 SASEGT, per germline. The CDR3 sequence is CASSVHSTETFF. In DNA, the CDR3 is TGTGCCAGCAGTGTACATAGCACTGAAACCTTCTTT.

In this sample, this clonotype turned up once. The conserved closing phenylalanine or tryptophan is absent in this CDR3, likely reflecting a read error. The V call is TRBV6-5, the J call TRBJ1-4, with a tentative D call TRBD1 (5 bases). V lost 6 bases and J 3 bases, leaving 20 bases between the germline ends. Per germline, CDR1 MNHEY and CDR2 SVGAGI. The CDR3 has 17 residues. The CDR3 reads CASSRLNPWGSNEKLFL. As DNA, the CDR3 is TGTGCCAGCAGCCGTCTTAATCCATGGGGCTCTAATGAAAAACTGTTTTTA.

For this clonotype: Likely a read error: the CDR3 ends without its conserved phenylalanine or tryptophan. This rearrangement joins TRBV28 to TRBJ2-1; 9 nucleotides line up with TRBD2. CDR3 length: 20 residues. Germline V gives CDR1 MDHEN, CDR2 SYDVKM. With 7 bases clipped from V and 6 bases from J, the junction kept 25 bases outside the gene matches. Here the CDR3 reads CASIPPGGSAGLAGINEQFL. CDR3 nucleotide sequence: TGTGCCAGCATCCCCCCGGGGGGATCCGCCGGTCTAGCGGGGATCAATGAGCAGTTCTTA.

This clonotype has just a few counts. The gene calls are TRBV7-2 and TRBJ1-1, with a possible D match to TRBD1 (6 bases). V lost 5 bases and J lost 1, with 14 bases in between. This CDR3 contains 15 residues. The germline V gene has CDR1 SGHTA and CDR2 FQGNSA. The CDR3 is CASSPRGFGNTEAFF. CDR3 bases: TGTGCCAGCAGCCCAAGGGGGTTTGGGAACACTGAAGCTTTCTTT.

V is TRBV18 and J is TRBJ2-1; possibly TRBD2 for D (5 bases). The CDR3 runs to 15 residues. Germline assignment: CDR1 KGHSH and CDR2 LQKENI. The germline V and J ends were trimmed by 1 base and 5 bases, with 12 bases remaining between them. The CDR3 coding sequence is TGTGCCAGCTCACCACAATCCGGGAATCACAATGAGCAGTTCTTC. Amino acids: CASSPQSGNHNEQFF.

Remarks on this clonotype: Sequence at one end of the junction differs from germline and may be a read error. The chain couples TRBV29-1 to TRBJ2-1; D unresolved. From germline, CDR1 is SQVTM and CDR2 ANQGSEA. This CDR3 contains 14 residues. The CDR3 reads CSVEDWSSYSEQFF. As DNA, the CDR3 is TGCAGCGTTGAAGACTGGAGCTCCTACAGTGAGCAGTTTTTC.

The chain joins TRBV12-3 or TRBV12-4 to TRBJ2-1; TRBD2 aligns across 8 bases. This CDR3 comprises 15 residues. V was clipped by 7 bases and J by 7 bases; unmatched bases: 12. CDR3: CASNSPGGGSNEQFF. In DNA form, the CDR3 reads TGTGCCAGCAATTCCCCGGGGGGGGGATCTAATGAGCAGTTCTTC.

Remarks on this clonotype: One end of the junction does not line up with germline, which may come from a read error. In nucleotides, the CDR3 is TGTGCCATCAGCCAACCCGGGACGAACTCCTACGAGCAGTATTTC. Encoded protein: CAISQPGTNSYEQYF. This rearrangement joins TRBV4-1 to TRBJ2-7; D is possibly TRBD1 or TRBD2 (5 bases each). Per germline, CDR1 MGHRA and CDR2 YSYEKL. This CDR3 comprises 15 residues.

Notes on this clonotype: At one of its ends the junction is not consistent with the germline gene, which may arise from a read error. CDR3 amino acids: CVSGVNPDWNQPQYF. The CDR3 region has the DNA TGTGTCAGCGGCGTTAACCCGGACTGGAATCAGCCCCAGTATTTT. The chain employs TRBV5-5 and TRBJ1-5; TRBD2 is a possible D gene (5 bases). The DNA end favors TRBJ2-3, so the J call may be wrong. This CDR3 has 15 residues. Germline CDR1 and CDR2: SGHKS and YYEKEE (reference sequence).

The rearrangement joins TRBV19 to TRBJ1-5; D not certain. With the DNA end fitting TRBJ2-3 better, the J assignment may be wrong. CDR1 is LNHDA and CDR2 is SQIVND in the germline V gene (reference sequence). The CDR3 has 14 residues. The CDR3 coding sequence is TGTGCCAGTAGTCCCTCGAGATGGAATCAGCCCCAGTATTTT. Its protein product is CASSPSRWNQPQYF.